This TCR beta chain was documented in a study of T cell responses to AZD1222 COVID-19 vaccine. Only in-frame clones appear in the TCRdb table, and some are missing; sequencing was by immunoSEQ multiplex PCR. Here the sample spans approximately 120,000 clones, 88% being singletons. The sample holds a few counts of this clone. Here the sequenced sample was peripheral blood, taken on day 0 of AZD1222 vaccination. The sequence came from an adult in good health.

The CDR3 bases are TGTGCCAGCAGACATCAACGCGAAAAACTGTTTTTT. Amino acid sequence: CASRHQREKLFF. The chain employs TRBV3-1 (or the pseudogene TRBV3-2) and TRBJ1-4, with no clear D. Between the trimmed V and J ends, which lost 6 bases and 8 bases, there was a span of 10 bases. Germline assignment: CDR1 LGHDT and CDR2 YNNKEL (reference sequence). The CDR3 has 12 residues.